This T cell receptor (beta chain) was captured in a study of Graves' ophthalmopathy and Graves' hyperthyroidism. Whole-study findings and limits: The model's ophthalmopathy progression predictions had less than 71% sensitivity and 72% to 75% specificity.

This CDR3 is 15 amino acids long. CDR1 and CDR2 from the germline V gene are SGHRS and YFSETQ. Trimming stripped 1 base from V and 1 base from J, with 11 bases between. Amplified TCR beta CDR3 regions were obtained using RNA transcripts as template. First-round RT-PCR relied on HTBI primers, and a second-round multiplex PCR came next. TCRdb reprocessed the multiplex PCR reads via MiXCR and lists one record per CDR3 protein. The table shows about 170,000 distinct CDR3 sequences, with 30% to 45% occurring only once. This clonotype was observed many times. Its matching antigen is unknown. The V and J genes are TRBV5-1 and TRBJ1-1; possibly TRBD1 for D (6 bases). The sequence was collected from a woman in her 40s with Graves' ophthalmopathy. The sequencing sample was made of peripheral blood. The CDR3 bases are TGCGCCAGCAGCTTGACGGGGGGCGGGAACACTGAAGCTTTCTTT. This gives the protein CASSLTGGGNTEAFF.